The clone carrying this T cell receptor beta chain was detected a few times. This specimen belongs to a study of T cells in Graves' hyperthyroidism and ophthalmopathy. Amplified regions were TCR beta CDR3 sequences from RNA transcripts. The primer set for the first-round RT-PCR of the TCR CDR3 was HTBI. TCRdb reprocessed the multiplex PCR reads via MiXCR and lists one record per CDR3 protein. The sample contains around 600,000 distinct CDR3 sequences, roughly 15% of which appear only once. The sequenced material came from blood. The TCR sequence derives from a woman between 50 and 59 years old with Graves' ophthalmopathy.

The CDR3 loop is CASSLGSRGYTF. CDR3 sequence (DNA): TGTGCCAGCAGTTTAGGGTCTAGGGGCTACACCTTC. V usage is TRBV28 and J usage is TRBJ1-2; D ambiguous. Germline CDR1 and CDR2: MDHEN and SYDVKM. Deletions cut 2 bases from V and 8 bases from J, with 9 bases between. CDR3 length: 12 residues.